This entry lists 20 T cell receptor beta chains sequenced from one sample in a study of blood T cell repertoires in COVID-19. This table comes from immunoSEQ multiplex PCR, and its TCRdb copy is limited to in-frame clones, with some not included. The sample has about 80,000 clones; around 85% are singletons. The sequencing sample was made of peripheral blood. The receptors shown here come from a man between 45 and 60 years old with COVID-19, enrolled during active disease.

The chain employs TRBV24-1 and TRBJ2-6; D is ambiguous. The germline V gene encodes CDR1 KGHDR and CDR2 SFDVKD. V was shortened by 10 bases and J by 0 bases, with 9 bases between the two germline ends. The CDR3 contains 14 residues. The CDR3 sequence is CATRSNSGANVLTF. CDR3 coding DNA: TGTGCCACAAGGAGCAACTCTGGGGCCAACGTCCTGACTTTC.

V and J are TRBV18 and TRBJ1-2; D is unclear. Germline CDR1 reads KGHSH; CDR2 reads LQKENI. This CDR3 has 15 amino acids. The germline V and J ends were trimmed by 2 bases and 7 bases, with 17 bases remaining between them. The CDR3, as DNA: TGTGCCAGCTCACCAGGGGAGACCTACGGTATTGGCTACACCTTC. Encoded protein: CASSPGETYGIGYTF.

V usage is TRBV9 and J usage is TRBJ2-3; 11 bases are shared with TRBD1. V lost 4 bases, J lost 6 bases, and 7 bases stayed unmatched. The CDR3 is 15 residues long. Germline V gene sequence: CDR1 SGDLS, CDR2 YYNGEE. Written as DNA, the CDR3 is TGTGCCAGCAGCCCCGGACAGGGGGCGCTTGATACGCAGTATTTT. Residues: CASSPGQGALDTQYF.

The chain carries TRBV11-2 and TRBJ1-1, with 9 bases identical to TRBD1. The CDR3 contains 13 residues. Trimming cost V 7 bases and J 5 bases; bases outside gene matches: 5. Germline CDR1 is SGHAT and CDR2 is FQNNGV. CDR3 protein: CASTGTGMTEAFF. The DNA for the CDR3 is TGTGCCAGCACCGGGACAGGGATGACTGAAGCTTTCTTT.

This clone was detected once. V usage is TRBV5-5 and J usage is TRBJ2-7, with a weak D call TRBD1 (5 bases). The CDR3 spans 16 residues. Germline V gene sequence: CDR1 SGHKS, CDR2 YYEKEE (reference sequence). The V and J ends lost 4 bases and 6 bases respectively, with 23 bases between them. DNA of the CDR3: TGTGCCAGCAGCGCGGCCCTTGGGCTACAGGCTCGCGAGCAGTACTTC. Its protein is CASSAALGLQAREQYF.

V usage is TRBV7-6 and J usage is TRBJ2-2; 10 nucleotides align to TRBD1. V lost 5 bases to trimming and J lost 7 bases; unmatched junction nucleotides: 7. Germline loops: CDR1 SGHVS, CDR2 FNYEAQ. The CDR3 runs to 15 residues. The CDR3 spells CASSRTTGGGGELFF. The DNA for the CDR3 is TGTGCCAGCAGCCGAACGACAGGGGGCGGCGGGGAGCTGTTTTTT.

This chain links TRBV5-4 with TRBJ2-5; 8 nucleotides align to TRBD1. The CDR3 is made up of 16 amino acids. CDR1 and CDR2 (germline): SGHNT, YYREEE (reference sequence). Germline trimming cut 3 bases from V and 6 bases from J; bases unmatched to any gene: 13. The CDR3 spells CASSSIYTDRAKTQYF. The CDR3 nucleotides are TGTGCCAGCAGCTCTATATACACGGACAGGGCAAAGACCCAGTACTTC. Based on the CDR3 plus reference TRBV5-4 and TRBJ2-5, the full variable domain is ETGVTQSPTHLIKTRGQQVTLRCSSQSGHNTVSWYQQALGQGPQFIFQYYREEENGRGNFPPRFSGLQFPNYSSELNVNALELDDSALYLCASSSIYTDRAKTQYFGPGTRLLVL.

The chain recombines TRBV10-3 with TRBJ2-7, with D tentatively TRBD2 (5 bases). Trimming cost V 4 bases and J 5 bases, with 15 bases left between them. Germline values: CDR1 ENHRY, CDR2 SYGVKD. The CDR3 length is 14 residues. This chain's CDR3 is CAISGARDRHEQYF. The CDR3 bases are TGTGCCATCAGTGGAGCCCGGGATCGGCACGAGCAGTACTTC.

The rearrangement joins TRBV28 to TRBJ1-6; the D gene is possibly TRBD1 (6 bases). CDR1 is MDHEN, CDR2 SYDVKM, per germline. Trimming cost V 5 bases and J 5 bases, with 16 bases left between them. This CDR3 is built from 16 residues. The CDR3 sequence: CASSPRGGANNSPLHF. The CDR3 region has the DNA TGTGCCAGCAGTCCTCGGGGGGGGGCTAATAATTCACCCCTCCACTTT. The variable domain in full, with the rest retrieved from reference TRBV28 and TRBJ1-6, is DVKVTQSSRYLVKRTGEKVFLECVQDMDHENMFWYRQDPGLGLRLIYFSYDVKMKEKGDIPEGYSVSREKKERFSLILESASTNQTSMYLCASSPRGGANNSPLHFGNGTRLTVT.

This clone was picked up one time. The chain has TRBV6-5 and TRBJ2-7, with TRBD2 identical over 7 bases. The germline CDR1 and CDR2 sequences are MNHEY and SVGAGI. With V trimmed by 6 bases and J by 6 bases, 11 bases remained unmatched. There are 14 residues in the CDR3. Here the CDR3 reads CASRRGGREVEQYF. DNA of the CDR3: TGTGCCAGCAGGAGAGGAGGGAGGGAGGTCGAGCAGTACTTC.

V and J are TRBV2 and TRBJ2-7; TRBD1 might be the D (5 bases). V lost 9 bases, J lost 2 bases, and 14 bases lay in between. Germline V gene lookup returns CDR1 SNHLY and CDR2 FYNNEI. The CDR3 spans 13 residues. DNA for the CDR3: TGTGCCAGTTTAATGACAGCAGCCTACGAGCAGTACTTC. Translating gives CASLMTAAYEQYF.

The V call is TRBV6-2 or TRBV6-3, the J call TRBJ2-1; D ambiguous. The V end was cut by 2 bases, the J end by 7 bases, with 3 bases between. Germline V gives CDR1 MNHEY, CDR2 SVGEGT. The CDR3 spans 11 residues. In nucleotides, the CDR3 is TGTGCCAGCAGTTACCGGAATGAGCAGTTCTTC. Amino acids: CASSYRNEQFF.

The chain is built from TRBV4-1 and TRBJ2-7, with D maybe TRBD2 (6 bases). In germline, CDR1 is MGHRA, CDR2 YSYEKL. V lost 0 bases and J lost 5, with 14 bases in between. CDR3 length equals 15 residues. Here the CDR3 DNA reads TGCGCCAGCAGCCAAGATCGGCCTGGGGGGAACGAGCAGTACTTC. This translates into CASSQDRPGGNEQYF.

This clone was counted a single time. The chain carries TRBV7-9 and TRBJ2-7; D is ambiguous. This CDR3 is built from 14 residues. The V end was cut by 1 base, the J end by 2 bases, with 9 bases between. CDR1 and CDR2 (germline): SEHNR, FQNEAQ (reference sequence). CDR3 loop: CASSLGSIAYEQYF. CDR3 nucleotides: TGTGCCAGCAGCTTAGGATCTATTGCCTACGAGCAGTACTTC. The full variable domain, with the rest looked up from reference TRBV7-9 and TRBJ2-7, is DTGVSQNPRHKITKRGQNVTFRCDPISEHNRLYWYRQTLGQGPEFLTYFQNEAQLEKSRLLSDRFSAERPKGSFSTLEIQRTEQGDSAMYLCASSLGSIAYEQYFGPGTRLTVT.

The chain links TRBV2 to TRBJ2-7, with 7 bases that match TRBD1. The CDR3 has 14 amino acids. Germline values: CDR1 SNHLY, CDR2 FYNNEI. The V gene end was trimmed by 5 bases and the J gene end by 6 bases; junction bases not matched to a gene: 10. CDR3 sequence (DNA): TGTGCCAGCAGTTTCTCCGACAGGGTTGGCGAGCAGTACTTC. Amino acid sequence: CASSFSDRVGEQYF.

V gene TRBV7-8 combines with J gene TRBJ2-1; the match to TRBD1 covers 9 bases. Germline V gene lookup returns CDR1 SGHVS and CDR2 FQNEAQ. The V and J ends lost 5 bases and 3 bases, in that order; junction bases with no gene match: 5. This CDR3 spans 15 amino acids. CDR3 sequence (DNA): TGTGCCAGCAGCCCGCGACAGGGGGACTACAATGAGCAGTTCTTC. This gives the protein CASSPRQGDYNEQFF.

This chain connects TRBV28 to TRBJ1-1, with D possibly matching TRBD1 (5 bases). The CDR3 has 16 residues. CDR1 is MDHEN and CDR2 is SYDVKM in the germline V gene. The ends were cut back, 4 bases at V and 0 bases at J, with 15 bases in the middle. CDR3 amino acids: CASSYPQGLMNTEAFF. The CDR3 DNA reads TGTGCCAGCAGTTACCCCCAGGGCCTCATGAACACTGAAGCTTTCTTT.

The chain employs TRBV4-1 and TRBJ2-7; tentative D call: TRBD1 (5 bases). CDR3 size: 13 residues. V was trimmed by 0 bases and J by 6 bases, leaving 9 bases between them. Germline-derived CDR1 and CDR2 are MGHRA and YSYEKL. CDR3 region: CASSQEVGREQYF. In nucleotides, the CDR3 is TGCGCCAGCAGCCAAGAAGTGGGGCGCGAGCAGTACTTC.

The chain joins TRBV6-5 to TRBJ1-1, with D possibly TRBD1 on 5 matching bases. Trimming stripped 4 bases from V and 1 base from J, with 10 bases between. Germline V gives CDR1 MNHEY, CDR2 SVGAGI. The CDR3 runs 14 residues. CDR3 protein: CASSSGISNTEAFF. CDR3 DNA sequence: TGTGCCAGCAGTTCAGGGATTTCGAACACTGAAGCTTTCTTT.

On this clone itself: Compared with germline, one end of the junction differs, possibly owing to a read error. The CDR3 DNA reads as TGTGCCAGCACTTACAGCGGGAGCCCCCCAGATACGCAGTATTTT. Amino acid sequence: CASTYSGSPPDTQYF. V gene TRBV6-2 or TRBV6-3 combines with J gene TRBJ2-3, with TRBD2 identical over 8 bases. Germline V lookup: CDR1 MNHEY, CDR2 SVGEGT. The CDR3 has 15 residues.